This TCR beta chain was captured by sequencing in a study of blood T cells in healthy people across ages (dated by TCRdb to the mid-2010s). In the study overall: In model experiments, roughly one uniquely barcoded TCR beta cDNA molecule per two T cells was captured by template switching. Using deep sequencing normalized with unique cDNA molecular identifiers, the study measured how TCR beta repertoire diversity changes with age. Four age groups were formed from the donors: young (average 16 years), middle-aged (just under 40), aged (around 62) and long-lived (about 80). To avoid experimental bias, donors of different ages were randomly spread across the sequencing lanes. Using the same blood draw, the study looked at two additional independent replicas of 1 million unique cDNA reads for two donors, one aged 18 to 30 and the other aged 80 or older.

About this clonotype itself: Its antigen has not been determined. There are no base qualities to consult, and no much larger clone falls within one base.

Systemically healthy Caucasian individuals from Russia, some 38 in total and aged about 6 to 95 years, were included as donors. Ten milliliters of peripheral blood were drawn from each donor into EDTA-treated Vacutainer tubes. Ficoll-Paque density-gradient centrifugation was used to isolate PBMCs, with at least 6 million per sample. Trizol reagent was used to extract total RNA from the PBMCs, yielding at least 6 micrograms per sample. For every donor, flow cytometry on a PBMC aliquot measured the percentage of naive CD45RAhigh/CD27high T cells. Libraries were prepared through 5' RACE. Sequenced on an Illumina HiSeq 2500. A second PCR of roughly 7 to 12 cycles was run with a J-beta primer mix and a sample-barcoded 5' primer. A unique molecular identifier was introduced onto each TCR beta cDNA molecule by a template-switch 5' adaptor carrying 12 random nucleotides. At least 2.5 million CDR3-containing paired-end reads were obtained from each sample. The Mint cDNA synthesis kit, primed by a TRBC-specific oligonucleotide, was used to synthesize first-strand cDNA from all RNA. Following uracil-DNA glycosylase treatment, a first 18-cycle PCR with universal primers M1SS and BC2_uni_R was performed on all cDNA. As for how the authors treated the data: Each sample was normalized by randomly selecting 1 million high-quality reads, each carrying a distinct molecular identifier. Instead of being binned into consensus sequences, reads with shared molecular identifiers were discarded. MiTCR, with a Q25 quality threshold and the strictest error-elimination algorithm, was used for CDR3 identification, clonotype clustering and error correction. A nonparametric unseen species model with Euler transformation was used to estimate a lower bound on total TCR beta diversity. TCRdb reworked the public reads: Q25 trimming with fastp, MiXCR clone assembly, productive beta chains retained. Each entry is one CDR3 protein sequence, shown with its most common DNA and genes. The V and J calls here are based on TCRdb, not the publication. For this sample the table gives 1.5 million or so distinct CDR3 sequences, of which approximately 40% were detected only once. The top ten hold 7.9% of the sample.

Inclusive of the bounding cysteine and phenylalanine, the CDR3 is 13 residues long. CDR3 DNA is the only sequence kept; it has 39 bases, read in frame from the first base. The germline V gene (reference sequence) yields MNHEY for CDR1 and SMNVEV for CDR2. Study-wide conclusions, independent of this receptor: Donor CMV infection status was unknown, potentially confounding age-related changes in expanded clonotypes. There was a strong correlation between observed TCR beta diversity and the percentage of naive T cells measured by flow cytometry. Estimates of total diversity from one million sequenced T cells were regarded as lower bounds and underestimates. Bulk unsorted PBMC profiling prevented conclusive comparison of naive and antigen-experienced compartments. As age increased, observed TCR beta diversity per million T cells dropped in a roughly linear way, and a significant reduction was already evident by age around 41. Compared with the aged group, more naive CD4+ T cells, fewer expanded clones and increased TCR diversity were shown by the long-lived group, suggesting age selection.

The receptor was isolated from a woman aged 18-29 years in good health. The rearranged chain carries TRBV27 and TRBJ2-7; TRBD2 is a weak D gene call, 6 bases matching. The assigned J gene may be wrong: the sequence end matches TRBJ2-5 better. The sample taken for sequencing was blood. At the DNA level, the sequence is TGTGCCAGCAGTGCGGGAAGTCTGGAGACCCAGTACTTC. It encodes CASSAGSLETQYF.